The 10 T cell receptor beta chains listed next were all sequenced from one sample in a study of technical replicates of blood from a handful of donors. TCRdb's copy holds only in-frame clones and misses some; the assay was immunoSEQ multiplex PCR. Of around 83,000 clones detected, roughly 93% appear once; the ten largest clones hold 0.3% to 0.45%. The specimen was T cells isolated from PBMCs. These receptor sequences come from a human donor in good health.

The chain employs TRBV5-1 and TRBJ2-1, with 10 bases that match TRBD2. Germline V lookup: CDR1 SGHRS, CDR2 YFSETQ. The CDR3 has 16 residues. Trimming cost V 1 base and J 9 bases; bases outside gene matches: 10. The DNA for the CDR3 is TGCGCCAGCAGCTTGATGAGCGGGAGGGCAACGGTTGAGCAGTTCTTC. This codes for CASSLMSGRATVEQFF.

In this sample, this clone turned up a few times. This chain links TRBV2 with TRBJ2-3, with D hard to call. In germline, CDR1 is SNHLY, CDR2 FYNNEI. The CDR3 spans 13 residues. The V end was cut by 4 bases, the J end by 2 bases, with 7 bases between. CDR3 sequence reads: CASSGPYTDTQYF. The CDR3, as DNA: TGTGCCAGCAGTGGGCCTTACACAGATACGCAGTATTTT.

V and J are TRBV27 and TRBJ2-1; weak D call: TRBD2 (6 bases). The V end lost 9 bases, the J end lost 3 bases, and 12 bases lay between the germline ends. The length of the CDR3 is 13 residues. Looked up from germline, CDR1 is MNHEY and CDR2 is SMNVEV (reference sequence). CDR3 sequence reads: CASMEGIYNEQFF. CDR3 in DNA: TGTGCCAGTATGGAGGGAATCTACAATGAGCAGTTCTTC.

The chain combines TRBV28 with TRBJ2-4; D remains unclear. The V end lost 6 bases, the J end lost 6 bases, and 3 bases lay between the germline ends. The CDR3 has 10 residues. CDR1 MDHEN and CDR2 SYDVKM come from the germline V gene. The CDR3 nucleotides read TGTGCCAGCAGCAGAAACATTCAGTACTTC. It encodes CASSRNIQYF.

This clone has a single count. V usage is TRBV27 and J usage is TRBJ2-7; tentative D call: TRBD1 (5 bases). Germline loops: CDR1 MNHEY, CDR2 SMNVEV (reference sequence). The CDR3 spans 13 residues. Between the trimmed V and J ends, which lost 3 bases and 5 bases, there was a span of 11 bases. The CDR3 reads CASSLSGFHEQYF. As DNA, the CDR3 is TGTGCCAGCAGTTTGTCAGGGTTCCACGAGCAGTACTTC.

This clone was seen just once. The chain is built from TRBV7-6 and TRBJ2-2; the D is unclear. V lost 3 bases and J lost 6, with 17 bases in between. Germline CDR1 and CDR2: SGHVS and FNYEAQ. The CDR3 is made up of 16 amino acids. CDR3 sequence: CASSFPKAIAPGELFF. The CDR3 coding sequence is TGTGCCAGCAGCTTCCCTAAAGCAATTGCGCCCGGGGAGCTGTTTTTT.

The V and J genes are TRBV7-3 and TRBJ2-2; D unresolved. Trimming stripped 1 base from V and 6 bases from J, with 6 bases between. CDR1 and CDR2 (germline): SGHTA, FQGTGA. This CDR3 contains 13 residues. CDR3 DNA: TGTGCCAGCAGCTTAATTGAGGCCGGGGAGCTGTTTTTT. This gives the protein CASSLIEAGELFF.

CDR3 sequence reads: CASKGQGNTGELFF. CDR3 in DNA: TGCGCCAGCAAGGGGCAGGGGAACACCGGGGAGCTGTTTTTT. The V call is TRBV10-2, the J call TRBJ2-2, with D tentatively TRBD1 (5 bases). Germline values: CDR1 WSHSY, CDR2 SAAADI. Trimming pared 7 bases from V and 1 base from J, leaving 10 bases between. The CDR3 is made up of 14 amino acids.

This clone has only one observation. The V gene is TRBV6-1, the J gene TRBJ2-5; D not certain. Germline V gives CDR1 MNHNS, CDR2 SASEGT. This CDR3 region has 13 residues. V was shortened by 3 bases and J by 2 bases, with 7 bases between the two germline ends. The CDR3: CASSEAVQETQYF. The DNA of the CDR3 is TGTGCCAGCAGTGAGGCAGTTCAAGAGACCCAGTACTTC.

The chain links TRBV7-9 to TRBJ1-4; D not certain. Per germline, CDR1 SEHNR and CDR2 FQNEAQ (reference sequence). This CDR3 contains 14 residues. V shed 1 base and J shed 15 bases, with 18 bases lying between them. As DNA, the CDR3 is TGTGCCAGCAGCTTAGATCGTTCGGGGATCGAAGTGTTTTTT. Its translation: CASSLDRSGIEVFF.